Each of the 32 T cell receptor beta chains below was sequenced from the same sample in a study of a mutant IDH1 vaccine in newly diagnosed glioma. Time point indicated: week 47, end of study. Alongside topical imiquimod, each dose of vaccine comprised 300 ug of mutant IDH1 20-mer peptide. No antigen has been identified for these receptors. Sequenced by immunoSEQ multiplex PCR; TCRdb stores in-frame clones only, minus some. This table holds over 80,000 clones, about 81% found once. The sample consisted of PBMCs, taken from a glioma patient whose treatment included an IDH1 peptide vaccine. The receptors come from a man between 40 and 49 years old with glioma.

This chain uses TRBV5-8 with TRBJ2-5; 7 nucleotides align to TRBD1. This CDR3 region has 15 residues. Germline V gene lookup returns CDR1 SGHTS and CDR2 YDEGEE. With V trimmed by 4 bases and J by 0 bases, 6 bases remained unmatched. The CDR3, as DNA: TGTGCCAGCAGCAGGGACAGTCCGTACCAAGAGACCCAGTACTTC. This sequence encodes CASSRDSPYQETQYF.

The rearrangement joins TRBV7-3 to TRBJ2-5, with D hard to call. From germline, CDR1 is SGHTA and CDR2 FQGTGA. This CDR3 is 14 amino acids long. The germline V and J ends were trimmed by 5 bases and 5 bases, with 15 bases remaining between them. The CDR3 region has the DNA TGTGCCAGCAGCCCCACCTCCTCCCAGGAGACCCAGTACTTC. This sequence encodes CASSPTSSQETQYF.

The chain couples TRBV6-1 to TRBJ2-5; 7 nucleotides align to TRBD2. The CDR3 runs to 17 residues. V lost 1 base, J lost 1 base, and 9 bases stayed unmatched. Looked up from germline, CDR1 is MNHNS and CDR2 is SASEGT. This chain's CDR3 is CASSEGTTSYPQETQYF. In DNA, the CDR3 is TGTGCCAGCAGTGAAGGAACGACTAGCTACCCCCAAGAGACCCAGTACTTC.

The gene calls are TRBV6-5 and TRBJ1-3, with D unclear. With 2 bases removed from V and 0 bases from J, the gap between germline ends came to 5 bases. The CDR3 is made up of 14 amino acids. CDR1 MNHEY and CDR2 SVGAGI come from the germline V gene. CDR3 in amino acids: CASSYGSSGNTIYF. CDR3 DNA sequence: TGTGCCAGCAGTTACGGTAGCTCTGGAAACACCATATATTTT.

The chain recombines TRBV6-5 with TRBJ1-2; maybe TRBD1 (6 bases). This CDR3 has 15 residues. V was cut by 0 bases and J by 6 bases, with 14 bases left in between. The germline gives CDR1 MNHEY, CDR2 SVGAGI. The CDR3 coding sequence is TGTGCCAGCAGTTACTCGACTTGGGGGGCGAATGGCTACACCTTC. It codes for CASSYSTWGANGYTF.

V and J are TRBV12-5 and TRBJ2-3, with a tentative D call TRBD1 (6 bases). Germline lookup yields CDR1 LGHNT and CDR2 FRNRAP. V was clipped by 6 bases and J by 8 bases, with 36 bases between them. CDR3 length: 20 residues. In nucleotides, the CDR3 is TGTGCTAGTGGCATGGTTATAGGAACAGGGCCCATACTTAACAGAGGTACGCAGTATTTT. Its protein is CASGMVIGTGPILNRGTQYF.

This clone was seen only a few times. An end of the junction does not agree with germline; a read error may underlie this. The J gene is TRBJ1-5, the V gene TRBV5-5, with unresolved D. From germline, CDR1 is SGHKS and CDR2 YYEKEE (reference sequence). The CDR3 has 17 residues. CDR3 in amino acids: CASSQEPWGYGNQPQHF. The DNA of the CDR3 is TGCGCCAGCAGCCAAGAACCATGGGGTTACGGCAATCAGCCCCAGCATTTT.

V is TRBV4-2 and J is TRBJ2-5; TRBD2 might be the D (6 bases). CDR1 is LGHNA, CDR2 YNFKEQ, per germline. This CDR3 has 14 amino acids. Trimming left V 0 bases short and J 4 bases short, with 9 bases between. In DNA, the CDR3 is TGTGCCAGCAGCCAAGATCGGAGGGGAGAGACCCAGTACTTC. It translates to CASSQDRRGETQYF.

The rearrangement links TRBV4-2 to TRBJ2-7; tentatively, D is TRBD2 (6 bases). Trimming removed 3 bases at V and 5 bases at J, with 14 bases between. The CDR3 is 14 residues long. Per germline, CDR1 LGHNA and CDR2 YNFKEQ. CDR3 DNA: TGTGCCAGCAGCCAGACCCTAGCGCGGGACGAGCAGTACTTC. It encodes CASSQTLARDEQYF.

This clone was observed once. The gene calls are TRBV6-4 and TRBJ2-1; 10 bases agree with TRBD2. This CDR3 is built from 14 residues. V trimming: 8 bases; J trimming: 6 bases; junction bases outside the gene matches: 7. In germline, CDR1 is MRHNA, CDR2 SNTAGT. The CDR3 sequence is CASRASGSGNEQFF. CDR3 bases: TGTGCCAGCCGCGCTAGCGGGAGCGGCAATGAGCAGTTCTTC.

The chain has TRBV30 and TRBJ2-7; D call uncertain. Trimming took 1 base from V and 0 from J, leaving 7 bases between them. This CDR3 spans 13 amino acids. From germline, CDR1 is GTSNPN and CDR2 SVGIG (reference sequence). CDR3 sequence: CAWSGPSSYEQYF. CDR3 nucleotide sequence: TGTGCCTGGAGTGGACCGAGCTCCTACGAGCAGTACTTC.

The CDR3 sequence is CASSLSQGFNEQYF. The CDR3 DNA reads as TGCGCCAGCAGCTTGTCCCAGGGCTTCAACGAGCAGTACTTC. The V and J genes are TRBV5-1 and TRBJ2-7; TRBD1 is a possible D gene (5 bases). This CDR3 has 14 amino acids. Trimming pared 1 base from V and 5 bases from J, leaving 13 bases between. Germline lookup yields CDR1 SGHRS and CDR2 YFSETQ.

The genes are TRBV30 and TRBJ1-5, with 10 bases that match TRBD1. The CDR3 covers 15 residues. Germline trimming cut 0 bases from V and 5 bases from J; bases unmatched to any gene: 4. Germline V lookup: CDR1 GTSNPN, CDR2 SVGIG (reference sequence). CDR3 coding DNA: TGTGCCTGGAGTGTCGGGACAGGGGTTCATCAGCCCCAGCATTTT. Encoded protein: CAWSVGTGVHQPQHF.

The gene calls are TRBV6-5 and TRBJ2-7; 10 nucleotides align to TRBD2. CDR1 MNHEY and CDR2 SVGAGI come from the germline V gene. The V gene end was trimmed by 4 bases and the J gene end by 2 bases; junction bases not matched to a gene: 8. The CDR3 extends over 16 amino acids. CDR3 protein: CASSFNSGGQAYEQYF. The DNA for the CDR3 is TGTGCCAGCAGTTTTAATAGCGGGGGGCAGGCCTACGAGCAGTACTTC.

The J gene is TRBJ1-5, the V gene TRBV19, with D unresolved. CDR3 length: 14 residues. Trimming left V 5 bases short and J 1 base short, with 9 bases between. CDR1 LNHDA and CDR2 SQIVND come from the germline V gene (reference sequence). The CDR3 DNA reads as TGTGCCAGTAGTTACCCGAGGAGCAATCAGCCCCAGCATTTT. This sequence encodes CASSYPRSNQPQHF.

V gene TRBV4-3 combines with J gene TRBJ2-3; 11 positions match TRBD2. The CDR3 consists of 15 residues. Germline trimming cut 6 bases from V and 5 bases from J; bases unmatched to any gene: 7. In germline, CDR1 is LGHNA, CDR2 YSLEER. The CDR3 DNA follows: TGCGCCAGCAGTCCAACTAGCGGGAGAGGAGATACGCAGTATTTT. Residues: CASSPTSGRGDTQYF.

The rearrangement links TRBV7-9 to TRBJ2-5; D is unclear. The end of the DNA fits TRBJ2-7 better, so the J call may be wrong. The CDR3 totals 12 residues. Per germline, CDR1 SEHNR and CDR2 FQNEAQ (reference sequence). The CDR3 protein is CASSLPLYEQYF. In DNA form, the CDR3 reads TGTGCCAGCAGCCTCCCCCTCTACGAGCAGTACTTC.

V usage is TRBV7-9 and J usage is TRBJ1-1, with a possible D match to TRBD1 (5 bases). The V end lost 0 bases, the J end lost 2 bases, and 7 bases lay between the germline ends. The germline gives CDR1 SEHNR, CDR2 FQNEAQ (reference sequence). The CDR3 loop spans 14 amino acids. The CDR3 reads CASSLAQGNTEAFF. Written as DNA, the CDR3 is TGTGCCAGCAGCTTAGCGCAGGGAAACACTGAAGCTTTCTTT.

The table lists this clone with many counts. Here the CDR3 reads CASSITAAGELFF. For the CDR3, the DNA is TGTGCCAGTAGTATAACAGCGGCCGGGGAGCTGTTTTTT. The rearrangement uses TRBV19 and TRBJ2-2; weak D call: TRBD2 (5 bases). Germline V gene sequence: CDR1 LNHDA, CDR2 SQIVND (reference sequence). Trimming left V 2 bases short and J 6 bases short, with 7 bases between. The CDR3 spans 13 residues.

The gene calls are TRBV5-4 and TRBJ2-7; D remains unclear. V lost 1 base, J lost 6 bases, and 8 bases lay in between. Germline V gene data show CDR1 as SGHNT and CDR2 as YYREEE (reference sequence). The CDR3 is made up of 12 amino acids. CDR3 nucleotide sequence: TGTGCCAGCAGCTTGTCGTTTTCCGAGCAGTACTTC. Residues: CASSLSFSEQYF. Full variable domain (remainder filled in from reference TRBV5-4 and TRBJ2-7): ETGVTQSPTHLIKTRGQQVTLRCSSQSGHNTVSWYQQALGQGPQFIFQYYREEENGRGNFPPRFSGLQFPNYSSELNVNALELDDSALYLCASSLSFSEQYFGPGTRLTVT.

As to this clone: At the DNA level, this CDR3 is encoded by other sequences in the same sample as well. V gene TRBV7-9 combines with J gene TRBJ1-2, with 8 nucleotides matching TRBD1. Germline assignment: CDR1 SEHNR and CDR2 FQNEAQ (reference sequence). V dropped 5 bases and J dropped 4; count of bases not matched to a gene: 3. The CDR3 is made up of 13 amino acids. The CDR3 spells CASSPGTGYGYTF. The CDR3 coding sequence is TGTGCCAGCAGCCCTGGGACAGGCTATGGCTACACCTTC.

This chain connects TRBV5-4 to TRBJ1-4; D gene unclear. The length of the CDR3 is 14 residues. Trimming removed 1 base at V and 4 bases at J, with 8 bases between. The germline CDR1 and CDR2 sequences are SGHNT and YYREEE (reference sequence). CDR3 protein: CASSLLPVNEKLFF. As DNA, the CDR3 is TGTGCCAGCAGCTTGTTGCCGGTTAATGAAAAACTGTTTTTT.

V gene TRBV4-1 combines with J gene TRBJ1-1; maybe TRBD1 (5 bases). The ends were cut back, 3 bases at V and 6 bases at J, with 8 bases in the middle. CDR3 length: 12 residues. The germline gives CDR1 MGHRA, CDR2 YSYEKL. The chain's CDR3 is CASSHRGAEAFF. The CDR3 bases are TGCGCCAGCAGCCACCGGGGGGCTGAAGCTTTCTTT.

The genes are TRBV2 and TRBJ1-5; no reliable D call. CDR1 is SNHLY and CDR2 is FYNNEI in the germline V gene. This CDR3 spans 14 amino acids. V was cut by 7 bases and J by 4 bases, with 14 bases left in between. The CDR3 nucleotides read TGTGCCAGCAAAGGGCAGCGCCCGAATCAGCCCCAGCATTTT. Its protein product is CASKGQRPNQPQHF.

CDR3 amino acids: CASSFGTANEQFF. Written as DNA, the CDR3 is TGTGCCAGCAGTTTTGGGACGGCTAATGAGCAGTTCTTC. The chain joins TRBV27 to TRBJ2-1; D is perhaps TRBD1 or TRBD2 (5 bases each). V was trimmed by 3 bases and J by 7 bases, leaving 10 bases between them. CDR1 is MNHEY and CDR2 is SMNVEV in the germline V gene (reference sequence). The CDR3 covers 13 residues.

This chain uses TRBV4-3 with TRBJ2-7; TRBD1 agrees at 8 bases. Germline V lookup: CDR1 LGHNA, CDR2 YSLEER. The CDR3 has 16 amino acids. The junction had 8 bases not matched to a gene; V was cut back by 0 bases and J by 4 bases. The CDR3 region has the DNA TGCGCCAGCAGCCAAGAGTACCGGGACAGGTTTTACGAGCAGTACTTC. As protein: CASSQEYRDRFYEQYF.

The CDR3 is CASSMAGGANYGYTF. In DNA form, the CDR3 reads TGTGCCAGTAGTATGGCAGGCGGAGCTAACTATGGCTACACCTTC. The genes are TRBV19 and TRBJ1-2; D unclear. V was clipped by 3 bases and J by 0 bases, with 11 bases between them. Germline V gene lookup returns CDR1 LNHDA and CDR2 SQIVND (reference sequence). The CDR3 runs 15 residues. The entire variable domain, with the rest obtained from reference TRBV19 and TRBJ1-2, is as follows: DGGITQSPKYLFRKEGQNVTLSCEQNLNHDAMYWYRQDPGQGLRLIYYSQIVNDFQKGDIAEGYSVSREKKESFPLTVTSAQKNPTAFYLCASSMAGGANYGYTFGSGTRLTVV.

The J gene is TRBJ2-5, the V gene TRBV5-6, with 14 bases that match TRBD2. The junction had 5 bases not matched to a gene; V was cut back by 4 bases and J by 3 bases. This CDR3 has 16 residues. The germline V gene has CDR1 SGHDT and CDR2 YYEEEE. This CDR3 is CASSPTTSGGEETQYF. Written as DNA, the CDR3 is TGTGCCAGCAGCCCAACGACTAGCGGGGGGGAAGAGACCCAGTACTTC.

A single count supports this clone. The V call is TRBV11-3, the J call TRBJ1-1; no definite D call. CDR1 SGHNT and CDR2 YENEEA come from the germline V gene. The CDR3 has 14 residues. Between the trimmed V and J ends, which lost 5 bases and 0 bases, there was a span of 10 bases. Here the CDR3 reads CASSPDPLNTEAFF. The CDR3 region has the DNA TGTGCCAGCAGCCCCGACCCGCTGAACACTGAAGCTTTCTTT.

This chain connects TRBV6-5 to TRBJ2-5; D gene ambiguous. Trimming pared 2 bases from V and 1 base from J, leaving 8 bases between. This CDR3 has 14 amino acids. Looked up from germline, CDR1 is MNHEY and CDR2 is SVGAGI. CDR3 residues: CASSYGVAQETQYF. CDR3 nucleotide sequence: TGTGCCAGCAGTTACGGGGTAGCCCAAGAGACCCAGTACTTC.

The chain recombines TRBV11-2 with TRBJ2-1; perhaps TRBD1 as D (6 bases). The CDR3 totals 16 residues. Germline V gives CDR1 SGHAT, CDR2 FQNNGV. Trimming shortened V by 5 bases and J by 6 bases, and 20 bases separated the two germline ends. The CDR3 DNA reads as TGTGCCAGCAGCGCGCTAAGGGGGTTCCGACGCAATGAGCAGTTCTTC. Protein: CASSALRGFRRNEQFF.

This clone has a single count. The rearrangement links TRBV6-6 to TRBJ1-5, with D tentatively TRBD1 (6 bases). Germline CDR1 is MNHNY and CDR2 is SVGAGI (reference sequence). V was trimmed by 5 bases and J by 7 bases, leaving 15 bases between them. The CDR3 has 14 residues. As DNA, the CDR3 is TGTGCCAGCAGTATTTGGACAGCCGGGCAGCCCCAGCATTTT. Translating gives CASSIWTAGQPQHF.